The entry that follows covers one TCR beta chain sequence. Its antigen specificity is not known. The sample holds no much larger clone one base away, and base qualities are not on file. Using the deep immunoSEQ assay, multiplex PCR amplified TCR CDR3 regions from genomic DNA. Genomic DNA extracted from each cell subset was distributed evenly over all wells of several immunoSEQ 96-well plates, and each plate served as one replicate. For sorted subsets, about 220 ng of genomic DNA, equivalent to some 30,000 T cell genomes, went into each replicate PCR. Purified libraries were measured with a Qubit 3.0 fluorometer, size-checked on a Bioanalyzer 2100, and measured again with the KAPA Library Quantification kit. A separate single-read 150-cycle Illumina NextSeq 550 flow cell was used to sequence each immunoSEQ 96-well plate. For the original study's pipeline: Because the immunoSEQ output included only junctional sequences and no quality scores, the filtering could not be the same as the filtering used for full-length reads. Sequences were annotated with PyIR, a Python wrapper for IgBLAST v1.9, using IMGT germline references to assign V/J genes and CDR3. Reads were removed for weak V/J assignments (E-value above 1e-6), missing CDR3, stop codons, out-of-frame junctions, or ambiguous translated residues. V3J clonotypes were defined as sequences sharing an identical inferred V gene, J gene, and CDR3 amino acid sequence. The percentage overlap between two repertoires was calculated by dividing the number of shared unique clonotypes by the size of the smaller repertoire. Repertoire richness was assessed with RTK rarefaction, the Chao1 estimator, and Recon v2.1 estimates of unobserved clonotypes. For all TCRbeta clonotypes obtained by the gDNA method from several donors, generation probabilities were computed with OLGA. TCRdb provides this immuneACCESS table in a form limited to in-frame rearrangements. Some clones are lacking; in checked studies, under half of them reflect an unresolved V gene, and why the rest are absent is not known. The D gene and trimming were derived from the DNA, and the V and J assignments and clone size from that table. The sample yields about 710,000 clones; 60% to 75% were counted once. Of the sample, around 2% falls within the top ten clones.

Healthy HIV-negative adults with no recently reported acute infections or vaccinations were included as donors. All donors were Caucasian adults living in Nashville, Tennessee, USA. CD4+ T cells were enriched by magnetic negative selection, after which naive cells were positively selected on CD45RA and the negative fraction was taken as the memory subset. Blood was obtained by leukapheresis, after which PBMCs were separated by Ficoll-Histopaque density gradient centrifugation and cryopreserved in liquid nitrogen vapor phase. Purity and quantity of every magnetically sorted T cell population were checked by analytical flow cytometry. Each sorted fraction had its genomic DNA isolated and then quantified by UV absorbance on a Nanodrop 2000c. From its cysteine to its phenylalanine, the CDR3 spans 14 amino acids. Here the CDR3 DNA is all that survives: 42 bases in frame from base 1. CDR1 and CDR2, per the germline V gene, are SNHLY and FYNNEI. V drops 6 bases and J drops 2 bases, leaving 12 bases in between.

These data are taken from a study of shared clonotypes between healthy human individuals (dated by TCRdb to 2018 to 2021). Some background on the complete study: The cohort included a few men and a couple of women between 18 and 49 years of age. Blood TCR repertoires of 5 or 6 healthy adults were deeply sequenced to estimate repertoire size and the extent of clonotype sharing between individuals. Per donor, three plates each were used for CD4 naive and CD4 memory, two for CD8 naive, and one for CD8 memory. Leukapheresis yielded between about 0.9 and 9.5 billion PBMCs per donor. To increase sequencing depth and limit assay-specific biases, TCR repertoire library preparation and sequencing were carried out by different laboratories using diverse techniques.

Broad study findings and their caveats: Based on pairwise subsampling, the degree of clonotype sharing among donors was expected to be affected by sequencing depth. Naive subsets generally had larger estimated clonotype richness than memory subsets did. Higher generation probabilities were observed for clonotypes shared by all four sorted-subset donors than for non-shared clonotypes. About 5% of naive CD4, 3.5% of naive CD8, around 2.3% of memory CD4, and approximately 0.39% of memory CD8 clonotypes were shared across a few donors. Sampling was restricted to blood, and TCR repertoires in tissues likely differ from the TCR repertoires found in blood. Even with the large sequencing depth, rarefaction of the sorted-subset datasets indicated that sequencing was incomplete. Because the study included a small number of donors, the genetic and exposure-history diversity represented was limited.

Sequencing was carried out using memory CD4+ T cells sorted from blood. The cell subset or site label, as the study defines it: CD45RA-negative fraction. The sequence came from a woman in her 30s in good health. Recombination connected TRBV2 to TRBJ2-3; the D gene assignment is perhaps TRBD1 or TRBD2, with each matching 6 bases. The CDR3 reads CASRNREDTDTQYF. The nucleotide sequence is TGTGCCAGCAGAAACAGGGAGGACACAGATACGCAGTATTTT.